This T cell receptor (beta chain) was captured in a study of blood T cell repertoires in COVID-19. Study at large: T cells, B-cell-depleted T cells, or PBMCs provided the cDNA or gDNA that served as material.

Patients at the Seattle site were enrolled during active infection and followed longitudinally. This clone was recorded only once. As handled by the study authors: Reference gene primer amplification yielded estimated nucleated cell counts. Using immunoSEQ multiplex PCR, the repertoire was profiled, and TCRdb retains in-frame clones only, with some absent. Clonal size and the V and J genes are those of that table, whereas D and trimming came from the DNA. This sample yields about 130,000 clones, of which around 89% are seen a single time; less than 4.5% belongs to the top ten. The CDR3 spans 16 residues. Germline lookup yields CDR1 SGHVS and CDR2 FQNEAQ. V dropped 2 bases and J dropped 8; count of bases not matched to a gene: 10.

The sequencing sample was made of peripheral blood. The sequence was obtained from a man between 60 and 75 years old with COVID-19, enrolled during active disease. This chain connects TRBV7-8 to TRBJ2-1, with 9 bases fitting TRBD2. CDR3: CASSLIPSSGVYEQFF. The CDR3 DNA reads TGTGCCAGCAGCTTAATTCCGTCTAGCGGGGTGTATGAGCAGTTCTTC. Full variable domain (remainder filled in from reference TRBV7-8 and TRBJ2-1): GAGVSQSPRYKVAKRGQDVALRCDPISGHVSLFWYQQALGQGPEFLTYFQNEAQLDKSGLPSDRFFAERPEGSVSTLKIQRTQQEDSAVYLCASSLIPSSGVYEQFFGPGTRLTVL.